Below, 5 T cell receptor beta chains from the same sample are listed, as sequenced in a study of blood T cell repertoires in COVID-19. The protocol was immunoSEQ multiplex PCR, while the TCRdb copy is restricted to in-frame clones and leaves out a portion. In the table there are some 87,000 clones, 85% to 90% of which are singletons. The sequenced material came from peripheral blood. These receptors came from a human donor with COVID-19, enrolled during active disease. The donor label of this sample is uncertain.

V gene TRBV18 combines with J gene TRBJ2-1; TRBD2 might be the D (5 bases). V was trimmed by 3 bases and J by 8 bases, leaving 17 bases between them. Germline V CDR1 and CDR2: KGHSH, LQKENI. The CDR3 runs to 15 residues. In DNA, the CDR3 is TGTGCCAGCTCACCCTTGGACGGGAATTGGGATGAGCAGTTCTTC. Residues: CASSPLDGNWDEQFF.

The chain employs TRBV6-5 and TRBJ1-1; D possibly corresponds to TRBD1 (5 bases). The CDR3 has 13 amino acids. The V end lost 2 bases, the J end lost 6 bases, and 10 bases lay between the germline ends. Germline loops: CDR1 MNHEY, CDR2 SVGAGI. The CDR3 DNA follows: TGTGCCAGCAGTTACAGGGGTAACGCTGAAGCTTTCTTT. This gives the protein CASSYRGNAEAFF.

This chain connects TRBV7-9 to TRBJ1-3; D gene ambiguous. V was clipped by 2 bases and J by 0 bases, with 8 bases between them. This CDR3 is built from 15 residues. The germline CDR1 and CDR2 sequences are SEHNR and FQNEAQ (reference sequence). As DNA, the CDR3 is TGTGCCAGCAGCTTACTTTCCCCCTCTGGAAACACCATATATTTT. It is translated as CASSLLSPSGNTIYF.

This chain joins TRBV3-1 (or the pseudogene TRBV3-2) and TRBJ1-5; D is possibly TRBD1 (5 bases). Germline loops: CDR1 LGHDT, CDR2 YNNKEL (reference sequence). The V end lost 3 bases, the J end lost 0 bases, and 9 bases lay between the germline ends. CDR3 size: 15 residues. The CDR3 spells CASSQTVSSNQPQHF. DNA for the CDR3: TGTGCCAGCAGCCAGACAGTTTCTAGCAATCAGCCCCAGCATTTT.

V is TRBV7-9 and J is TRBJ2-7, with D unresolved. The CDR3 consists of 13 residues. V was shortened by 2 bases and J by 1 base, with 6 bases between the two germline ends. The V gene's germline CDR1 is SEHNR and CDR2 FQNEAQ (reference sequence). The CDR3 DNA is TGTGCCAGCAGCTTACACACATCCTACGAGCAGTACTTC. Translated: CASSLHTSYEQYF.